This T cell receptor beta chain emerged from a study of multiple sclerosis patients with progressive multifocal leukoencephalopathy. Regarding time point: before natalizumab initiation. Worth noting for this clone: Its antigen is still unknown.

The CDR3 is made up of 16 amino acids. Germline V CDR1 and CDR2: SEHNR, FQNEAQ (reference sequence). Unmatched junction bases numbered 8, after V lost 2 bases and J lost 4 bases. Study-level findings and limits: Most PML patients had lower entropy, suggesting less diverse TRB repertoires.

The repertoire was sequenced with immunoSEQ multiplex PCR; TCRdb's copy has only in-frame clones and lacks some. The table records 25,000 to 30,000 clones, 88% of them present only once. The TCR comes from a human donor with multiple sclerosis. This chain connects TRBV7-9 to TRBJ2-1, with 7 positions matching TRBD1. The sample comprised PBMCs. The chain's CDR3 is CASSLRVRGIYNEQFF. The CDR3 DNA reads TGTGCCAGCAGCTTACGGGTCAGGGGGATATACAATGAGCAGTTCTTC.